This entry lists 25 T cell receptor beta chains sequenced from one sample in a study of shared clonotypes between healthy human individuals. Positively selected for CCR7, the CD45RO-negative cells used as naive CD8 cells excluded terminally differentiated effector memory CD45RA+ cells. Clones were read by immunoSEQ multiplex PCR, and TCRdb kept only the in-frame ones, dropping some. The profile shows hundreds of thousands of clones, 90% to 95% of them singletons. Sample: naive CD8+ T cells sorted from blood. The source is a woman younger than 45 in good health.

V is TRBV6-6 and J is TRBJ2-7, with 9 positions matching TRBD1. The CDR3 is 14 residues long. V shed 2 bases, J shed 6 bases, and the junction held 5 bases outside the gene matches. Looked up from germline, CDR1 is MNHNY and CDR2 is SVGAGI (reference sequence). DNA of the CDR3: TGTGCCAGCAGTTACGGGACAGGGTTTGGCGAGCAGTACTTC. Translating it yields CASSYGTGFGEQYF.

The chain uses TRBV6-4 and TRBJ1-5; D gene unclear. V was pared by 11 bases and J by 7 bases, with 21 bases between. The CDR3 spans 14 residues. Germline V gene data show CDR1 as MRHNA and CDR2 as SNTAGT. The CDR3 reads CARGIRTTVQPQHF. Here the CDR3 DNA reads TGTGCCCGCGGCATACGCACTACGGTCCAGCCCCAGCATTTT.

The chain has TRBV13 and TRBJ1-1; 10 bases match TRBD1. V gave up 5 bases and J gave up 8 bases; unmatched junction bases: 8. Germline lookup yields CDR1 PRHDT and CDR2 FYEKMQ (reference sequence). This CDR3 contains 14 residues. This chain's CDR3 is CASSQTGTGEEAFF. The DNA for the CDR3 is TGTGCCAGCAGCCAAACCGGGACAGGGGAAGAAGCTTTCTTT.

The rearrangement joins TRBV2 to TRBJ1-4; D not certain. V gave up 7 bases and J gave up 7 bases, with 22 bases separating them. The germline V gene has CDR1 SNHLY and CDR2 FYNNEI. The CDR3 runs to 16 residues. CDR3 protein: CASTMLGEGLSEKLFF. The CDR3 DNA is TGTGCCAGCACTATGCTCGGGGAGGGCTTAAGTGAAAAACTGTTTTTT.

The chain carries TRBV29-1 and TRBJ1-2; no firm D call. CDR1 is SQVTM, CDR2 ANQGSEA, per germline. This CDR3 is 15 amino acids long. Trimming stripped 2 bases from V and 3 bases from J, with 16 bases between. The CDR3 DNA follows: TGCAGCGTTGAACTAGTCGGAAGATGGGACTATGGCTACACCTTC. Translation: CSVELVGRWDYGYTF.

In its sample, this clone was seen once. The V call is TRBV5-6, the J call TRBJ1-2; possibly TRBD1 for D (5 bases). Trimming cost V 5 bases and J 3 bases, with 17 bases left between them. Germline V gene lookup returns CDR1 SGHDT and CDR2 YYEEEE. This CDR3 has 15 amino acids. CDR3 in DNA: TGTGCCAGCAGTTATACTACCGGGACGGACTATGGCTACACCTTC. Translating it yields CASSYTTGTDYGYTF.

The CDR3 region is CASSTWGDEQFF. DNA of the CDR3: TGCGCCAGCAGCACGTGGGGTGATGAGCAGTTCTTC. The chain links TRBV5-1 to TRBJ2-1; D remains unclear. The V gene's germline CDR1 is SGHRS and CDR2 YFSETQ. V was shortened by 4 bases and J by 8 bases, with 10 bases between the two germline ends. There are 12 residues in the CDR3.

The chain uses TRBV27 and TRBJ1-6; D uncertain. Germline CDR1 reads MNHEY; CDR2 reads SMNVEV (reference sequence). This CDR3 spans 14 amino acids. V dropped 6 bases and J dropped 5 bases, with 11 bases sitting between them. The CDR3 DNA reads TGTGCCAGCAGCCCTGGCGGCAATAATTCACCCCTCCACTTT. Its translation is CASSPGGNNSPLHF.

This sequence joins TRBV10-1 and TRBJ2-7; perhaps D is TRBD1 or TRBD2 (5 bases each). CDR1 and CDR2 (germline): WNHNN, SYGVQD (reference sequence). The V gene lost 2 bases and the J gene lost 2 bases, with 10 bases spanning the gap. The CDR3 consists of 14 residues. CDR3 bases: TGCGCCAGCAGTGAGATGGGGGAACCCTACGAGCAGTACTTC. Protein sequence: CASSEMGEPYEQYF.

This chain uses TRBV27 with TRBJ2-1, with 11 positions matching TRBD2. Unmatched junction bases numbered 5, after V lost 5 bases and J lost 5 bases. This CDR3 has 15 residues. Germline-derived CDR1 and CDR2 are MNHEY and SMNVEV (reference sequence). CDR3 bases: TGTGCCAGCAGTCTAGCGGGAGGCCGAAACAATGAGCAGTTCTTC. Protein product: CASSLAGGRNNEQFF.

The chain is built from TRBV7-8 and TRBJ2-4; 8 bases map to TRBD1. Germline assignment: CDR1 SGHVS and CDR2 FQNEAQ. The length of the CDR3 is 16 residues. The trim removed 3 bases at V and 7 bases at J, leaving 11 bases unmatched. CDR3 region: CASSLPGTGPGNIQYF. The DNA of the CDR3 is TGTGCCAGCAGCTTGCCTGGGACAGGCCCTGGGAACATTCAGTACTTC. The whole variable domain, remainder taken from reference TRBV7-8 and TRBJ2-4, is GAGVSQSPRYKVAKRGQDVALRCDPISGHVSLFWYQQALGQGPEFLTYFQNEAQLDKSGLPSDRFFAERPEGSVSTLKIQRTQQEDSAVYLCASSLPGTGPGNIQYFGAGTRLSVL.

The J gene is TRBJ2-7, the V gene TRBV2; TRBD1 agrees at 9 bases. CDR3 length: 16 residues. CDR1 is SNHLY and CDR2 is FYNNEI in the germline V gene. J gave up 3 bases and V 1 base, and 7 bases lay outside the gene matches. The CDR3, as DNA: TGTGCCAGCAGTGAAGGGGACAGGGAGTCGGTCTACGAGCAGTACTTC. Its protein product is CASSEGDRESVYEQYF.

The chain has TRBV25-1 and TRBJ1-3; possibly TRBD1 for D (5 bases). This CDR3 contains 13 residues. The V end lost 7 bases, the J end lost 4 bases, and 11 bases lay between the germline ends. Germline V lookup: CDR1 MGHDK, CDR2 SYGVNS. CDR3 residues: CASTPQGGNTIYF. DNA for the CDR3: TGTGCCAGCACCCCCCAGGGAGGAAACACCATATATTTT.

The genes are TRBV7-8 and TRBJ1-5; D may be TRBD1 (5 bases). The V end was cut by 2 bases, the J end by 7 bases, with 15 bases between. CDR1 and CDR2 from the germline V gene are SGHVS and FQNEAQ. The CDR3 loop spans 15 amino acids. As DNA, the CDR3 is TGTGCCAGCAGCTTACGCAGGGTAACGGAGCAGCCCCAGCATTTT. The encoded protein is CASSLRRVTEQPQHF. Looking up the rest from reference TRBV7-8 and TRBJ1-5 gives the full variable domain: GAGVSQSPRYKVAKRGQDVALRCDPISGHVSLFWYQQALGQGPEFLTYFQNEAQLDKSGLPSDRFFAERPEGSVSTLKIQRTQQEDSAVYLCASSLRRVTEQPQHFGDGTRLSIL.

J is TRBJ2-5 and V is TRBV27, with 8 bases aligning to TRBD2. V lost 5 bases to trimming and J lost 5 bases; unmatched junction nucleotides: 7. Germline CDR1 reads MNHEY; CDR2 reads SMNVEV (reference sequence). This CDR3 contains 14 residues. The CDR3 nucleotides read TGTGCCAGCAGTCACGGACTAGCCCGGGAGACCCAGTACTTC. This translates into CASSHGLARETQYF.

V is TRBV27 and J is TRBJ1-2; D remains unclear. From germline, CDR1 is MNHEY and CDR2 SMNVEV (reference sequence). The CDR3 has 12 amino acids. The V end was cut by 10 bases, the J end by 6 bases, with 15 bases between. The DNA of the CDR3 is TGTGCCACATTCCTCTGGAGGGATGGCTACACCTTC. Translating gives CATFLWRDGYTF.

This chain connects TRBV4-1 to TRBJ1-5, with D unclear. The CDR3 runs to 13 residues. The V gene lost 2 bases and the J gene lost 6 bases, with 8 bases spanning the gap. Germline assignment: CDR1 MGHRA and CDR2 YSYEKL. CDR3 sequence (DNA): TGCGCCAGCAGCCAAAGGAGAGCTCAGCCCCAGCATTTT. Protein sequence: CASSQRRAQPQHF.

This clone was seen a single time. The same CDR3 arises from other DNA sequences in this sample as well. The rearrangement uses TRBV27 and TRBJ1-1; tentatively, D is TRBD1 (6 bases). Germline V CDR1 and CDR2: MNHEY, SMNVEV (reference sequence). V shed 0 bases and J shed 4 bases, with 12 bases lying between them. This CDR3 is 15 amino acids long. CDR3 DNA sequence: TGTGCCAGCAGTTTATCGGGGGGGGCGGTCACTGAAGCTTTCTTT. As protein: CASSLSGGAVTEAFF.

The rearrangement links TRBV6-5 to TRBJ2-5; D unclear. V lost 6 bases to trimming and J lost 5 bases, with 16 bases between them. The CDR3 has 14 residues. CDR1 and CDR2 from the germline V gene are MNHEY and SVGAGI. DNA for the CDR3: TGTGCCAGCAGGGCACTAACATCGCAGGAGACCCAGTACTTC. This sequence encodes CASRALTSQETQYF.

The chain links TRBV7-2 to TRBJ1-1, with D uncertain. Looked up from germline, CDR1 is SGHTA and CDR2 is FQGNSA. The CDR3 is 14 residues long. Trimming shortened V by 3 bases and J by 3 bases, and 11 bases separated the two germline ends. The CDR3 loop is CASSFLEGYTEAFF. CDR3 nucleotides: TGTGCCAGCAGCTTTCTAGAAGGATACACTGAAGCTTTCTTT.

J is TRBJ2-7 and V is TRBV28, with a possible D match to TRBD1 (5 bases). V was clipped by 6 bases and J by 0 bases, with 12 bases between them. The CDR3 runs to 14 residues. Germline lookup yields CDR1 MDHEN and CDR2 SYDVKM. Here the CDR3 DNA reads TGTGCCAGCAGACAGGCGGCCTACTCCTACGAGCAGTACTTC. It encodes CASRQAAYSYEQYF.

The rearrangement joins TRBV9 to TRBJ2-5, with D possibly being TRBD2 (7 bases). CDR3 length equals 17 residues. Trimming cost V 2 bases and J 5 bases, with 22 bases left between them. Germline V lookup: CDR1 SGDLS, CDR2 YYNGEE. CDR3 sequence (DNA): TGTGCCAGCAGCGTCGGAACTCGGGGGGCGGGCCTGGAGACCCAGTACTTC. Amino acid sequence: CASSVGTRGAGLETQYF.

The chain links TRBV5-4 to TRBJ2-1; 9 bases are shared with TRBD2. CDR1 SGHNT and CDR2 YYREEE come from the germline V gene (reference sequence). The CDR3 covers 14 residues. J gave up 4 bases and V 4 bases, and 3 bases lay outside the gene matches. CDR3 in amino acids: CASSGAGGYNEQFF. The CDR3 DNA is TGTGCCAGCAGCGGGGCGGGAGGGTACAATGAGCAGTTCTTC. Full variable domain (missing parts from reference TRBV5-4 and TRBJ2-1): ETGVTQSPTHLIKTRGQQVTLRCSSQSGHNTVSWYQQALGQGPQFIFQYYREEENGRGNFPPRFSGLQFPNYSSELNVNALELDDSALYLCASSGAGGYNEQFFGPGTRLTVL.

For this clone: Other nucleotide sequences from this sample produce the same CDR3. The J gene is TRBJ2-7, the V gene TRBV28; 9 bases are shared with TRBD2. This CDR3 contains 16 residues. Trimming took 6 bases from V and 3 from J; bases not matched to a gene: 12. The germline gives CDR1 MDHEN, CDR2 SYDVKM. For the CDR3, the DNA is TGTGCCAGCAGCCCACGGTCAGGCGGGAGGGACTACGAGCAGTACTTC. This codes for CASSPRSGGRDYEQYF.

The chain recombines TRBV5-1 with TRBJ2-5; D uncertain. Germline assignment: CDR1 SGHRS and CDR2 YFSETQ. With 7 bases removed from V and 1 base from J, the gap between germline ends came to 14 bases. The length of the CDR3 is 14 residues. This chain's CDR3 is CASDSRGVQETQYF. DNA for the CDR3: TGCGCCAGCGACTCCAGAGGTGTCCAAGAGACCCAGTACTTC.